These T cell receptor beta chains were read from a single sample in a study of CD8 T cells in ankylosing spondylitis. TCRdb used MiXCR to reprocess the 5' RACE reads, holding one entry per CDR3 protein. The sample consists of under 250,000 distinct CDR3 sequences, around 11% of them appearing once. The sample comprised blood, either unsorted or a sorted T cell fraction (not recorded which). The source of these receptors is a male donor with ankylosing spondylitis or in good health (not recorded which). Each CDR3 is given with its conserved first and last residue. A D gene is named only where the DNA matches it firmly. For some rows the clone size is stated as once, few or many, or as a class when expanded; others skip it.

- | 13 | TRBJ1-2 | TRBV28 | many | CASSGWGGYGYTF | TGTGCCAGCTCCGGGTGGGGCGGCTATGGCTACACCTTC
TRBD1 | 15 | TRBJ2-2 | TRBV7-7 | many | CASSSGTDSTGELFF | TGTGCCAGCAGCTCCGGGACAGACAGTACCGGGGAGCTGTTTTTT
- | 13 | TRBJ2-3 | TRBV20-1 | many | CSASDSYTDTQYF | TGCAGTGCTTCCGACAGTTACACAGATACGCAGTATTTT
- | 14 | TRBJ2-7 | TRBV6-5 | many | CASSYIMGPYEQYF | TGTGCCAGCAGTTACATAATGGGTCCCTACGAGCAGTACTTC
- | 14 | TRBJ2-2 | TRBV5-1 | many | CASSFTGYTGELFF | TGCGCCAGCAGCTTCACTGGATACACCGGGGAGCTGTTTTTT
- | 15 | TRBJ2-2 | TRBV5-1 | many | CASSFTGTNTGELFF | TGCGCCAGCAGCTTTACGGGAACGAACACCGGGGAGCTGTTTTTT
TRBD1 | 14 | TRBJ1-1 | TRBV3-1 | many | CASNLRDRNTEAFF | TGTGCCAGCAACCTCCGGGACAGGAACACTGAAGCTTTCTTT
- | 14 | TRBJ2-7 | TRBV27 | many | CASSRLAGPHEQYF | TGTGCCAGCAGTCGCCTGGCGGGGCCCCACGAGCAGTACTTC
- | 13 | TRBJ2-7 | TRBV7-3 | few | CASSFGTLSEQYF | TGTGCCAGCAGCTTCGGGACCCTTTCCGAGCAGTACTTC
TRBD1 | 13 | TRBJ1-2 | TRBV5-1 | - | CASSPEGANGYTF | TGCGCCAGCAGCCCGGAGGGGGCAAATGGCTACACCTTC
TRBD1 | 16 | TRBJ2-7 | TRBV20-1 | - | CSARVMGQGAPPEQYF | TGCAGTGCTAGAGTCATGGGACAGGGGGCACCACCCGAGCAGTACTTC
- | 14 | TRBJ2-1 | TRBV29-1 | many | CSVASNRRAGEQFF | TGCAGCGTTGCATCCAATCGACGCGCGGGAGAGCAGTTCTTC
- | 14 | TRBJ2-1 | TRBV6-1 | few | CATWNPGTGNEQFF | TGTGCCACCTGGAACCCCGGGACCGGCAATGAGCAGTTCTTC
- | 12 | TRBJ2-3 | TRBV20-1 | many | CSARPGTPAQYF | TGCAGTGCTAGACCGGGAACCCCGGCGCAGTATTTT
- | 15 | TRBJ2-1 | TRBV29-1 | many | CSVGFWGARVNEQFF | TGCAGCGTTGGTTTTTGGGGGGCTCGGGTTAATGAGCAGTTCTTC
TRBD1 | 15 | TRBJ2-2 | TRBV15 | many | CATSRTGANTGELFF | TGTGCCACCAGCAGGACAGGGGCGAACACCGGGGAGCTGTTTTTT
- | 14 | TRBJ2-3 | TRBV5-4 | few | CASSWGISTDTQYF | TGTGCCAGCAGCTGGGGGATAAGCACAGATACGCAGTATTTT
- | 14 | TRBJ2-7 | TRBV28 | - | CASSLHRNSYEQYF | TGTGCCAGCAGCCTGCACCGGAATAGCTACGAGCAGTACTTC
- | 15 | TRBJ1-1 | TRBV10-3 | - | CAISTASVTNTEAFF | TGTGCCATCAGTACAGCCAGCGTGACTAACACTGAAGCTTTCTTT
TRBD2 | 16 | TRBJ2-2 | TRBV12-3/TRBV12-4 | many | CASSLTSGRKDGELFF | TGTGCCAGCAGTTTAACTAGCGGGAGGAAGGACGGGGAGCTGTTTTTT
- | 13 | TRBJ2-1 | TRBV30 | few | CAWSFGPANEQFF | TGTGCCTGGAGTTTTGGGCCTGCCAATGAGCAGTTCTTC
TRBD2 | 14 | TRBJ2-5 | TRBV12-3/TRBV12-4 | many | CASSFVAGKETQYF | TGTGCCAGCAGTTTCGTAGCGGGAAAAGAGACCCAGTACTTC
- | 13 | TRBJ1-6 | TRBV6-4 | - | CASSDSVDSPLHF | TGTGCCAGCAGTGACTCAGTCGATTCACCCCTCCACTTT
TRBD2 | 14 | TRBJ2-7 | TRBV7-7 | few | CASSFISGGGEQYF | TGTGCCAGCAGCTTTATAAGCGGGGGTGGCGAGCAGTACTTC
- | 11 | TRBJ2-5 | TRBV24-1 | - | CATSEWETQYF | TGTGCCACCAGTGAGTGGGAGACCCAGTACTTC
- | 14 | TRBJ2-3 | TRBV5-6 | many | CASSPPGGTDTQYF | TGTGCCAGCAGCCCACCCGGGGGAACAGATACGCAGTATTTT